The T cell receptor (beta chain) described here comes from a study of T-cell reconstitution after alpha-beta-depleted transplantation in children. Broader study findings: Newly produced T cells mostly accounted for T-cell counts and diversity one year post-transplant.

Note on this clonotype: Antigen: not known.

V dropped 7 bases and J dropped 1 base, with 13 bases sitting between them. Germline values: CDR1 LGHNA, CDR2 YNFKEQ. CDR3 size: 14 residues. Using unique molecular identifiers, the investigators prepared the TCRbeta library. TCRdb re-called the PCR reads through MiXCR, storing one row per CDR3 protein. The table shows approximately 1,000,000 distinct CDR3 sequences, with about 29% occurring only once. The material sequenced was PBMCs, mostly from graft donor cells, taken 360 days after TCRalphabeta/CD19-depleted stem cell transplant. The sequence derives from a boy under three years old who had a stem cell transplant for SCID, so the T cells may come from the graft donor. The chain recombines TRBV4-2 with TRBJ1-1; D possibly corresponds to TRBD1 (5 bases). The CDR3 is CASTPSGGNTEAFF. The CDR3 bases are TGTGCCAGCACCCCAAGCGGGGGGAACACTGAAGCTTTCTTT.